The sequence of this T cell receptor (beta chain) was determined in a study of blood T cells in healthy people across ages. Comments on this clonotype: Antigen specificity is unknown.

CDR1 and CDR2 (germline): MDHEN, SYDVKM. CDR3 length: 16 amino acids. Trimming removed 8 bases from V and 0 bases from J, with 20 bases in between. Study results and caveats: Higher naive T cell percentage went strongly together with higher TCR beta diversity. The diversity estimates, figures obtained from one million T cells, were considered underestimates. More naive CD4+ cells and higher diversity marked long-lived donors relative to aged donors.

A second PCR, run for roughly 7 to 11 cycles, used a sample-barcoded 5' primer plus a J-beta primer mix. Each CDR3 protein is one row after TCRdb ran MiXCR on the 5' RACE reads. Of approximately 730,000 distinct CDR3 sequences listed, roughly 43% are singletons. Sequencing input: blood. The receptor comes from a woman aged 60-75 years in good health. The chain recombines TRBV28 with TRBJ2-7; D is perhaps TRBD2 (5 bases). This CDR3 reads CASGQLGLPNSYEQYF. The CDR3 DNA is TGTGCCAGCGGGCAGCTAGGACTTCCCAACTCCTACGAGCAGTACTTC.